The 23 T cell receptor beta chains below were found in one sample sequenced in a study of blood T cell repertoires in COVID-19. TCRdb's copy holds only in-frame clones and misses some; the assay was immunoSEQ multiplex PCR. The sample shows around 200,000 clones, around 80% of them seen only once. Input material: peripheral blood. The receptors here all came from a human donor in a cohort sampled during active COVID-19.

This clone was counted a single time. The CDR3 bases are TGCGCCAGCAGCCAAGATAAAAGGGGCTTGCGGGGCTACACCTTC. It codes for CASSQDKRGLRGYTF. The gene calls are TRBV4-1 and TRBJ1-2; D may be TRBD1 (5 bases). The ends were cut back, 0 bases at V and 8 bases at J, with 16 bases in the middle. The germline gives CDR1 MGHRA, CDR2 YSYEKL. CDR3 length equals 15 residues.

V and J are TRBV10-3 and TRBJ1-1; maybe TRBD1 (6 bases). CDR1 ENHRY and CDR2 SYGVKD come from the germline V gene. This CDR3 has 14 residues. V was pared by 6 bases and J by 0 bases, with 11 bases between. CDR3 coding DNA: TGTGCCATCAGACCCAGGGGAATGAACACTGAAGCTTTCTTT. This encodes CAIRPRGMNTEAFF.

This clone was observed a single time. This sequence joins TRBV12-3 or TRBV12-4 and TRBJ1-1; tentatively, D is TRBD1 (5 bases). The CDR3 contains 12 residues. DNA of the CDR3: TGTGCTTACCGAAGGGGTATGCCTGAAGCTTTCTTT. Amino acids: CAYRRGMPEAFF.

V is TRBV5-1 and J is TRBJ2-7, with 8 bases that match TRBD1. The CDR3 has 14 residues. V lost 0 bases and J lost 6; bases outside the gene matches: 5. Germline loops: CDR1 SGHRS, CDR2 YFSETQ. The CDR3 protein is CASSLDRGTGEQYF. In DNA form, the CDR3 reads TGCGCCAGCAGCTTGGACAGGGGGACGGGCGAGCAGTACTTC.

CDR3 region: CASSQDRMVAGGPWQETQYF. DNA for the CDR3: TGTGCCAGCAGCCAAGATCGGATGGTAGCGGGGGGCCCGTGGCAAGAGACCCAGTACTTC. V is TRBV3-1 (or the pseudogene TRBV3-2) and J is TRBJ2-5; 10 positions match TRBD2. The CDR3 has 20 residues. CDR1 is LGHDT and CDR2 is YNNKEL in the germline V gene (reference sequence). V was pared by 0 bases and J by 2 bases, with 15 bases of the junction left unmatched.

This chain uses TRBV5-1 with TRBJ2-3; D is undetermined. Germline V CDR1 and CDR2: SGHRS, YFSETQ. With 4 bases removed from V and 4 bases from J, the gap between germline ends came to 16 bases. The CDR3 is 15 amino acids. This chain's CDR3 is CASSVPGVLSDTQYF. CDR3 bases: TGCGCCAGCAGCGTCCCGGGTGTTTTATCAGATACGCAGTATTTT.

In DNA, the CDR3 is TGTGCCACCAGTGAGGGGGACTTTCAAGAGACCCAGTACTTC. Protein: CATSEGDFQETQYF. This chain uses TRBV24-1 with TRBJ2-5; tentatively, D is TRBD2 (6 bases). Germline V gene lookup returns CDR1 KGHDR and CDR2 SFDVKD. This CDR3 is built from 14 residues. Trimming removed 4 bases at V and 2 bases at J, with 10 bases between.

The chain links TRBV9 to TRBJ1-5, with TRBD1 as a possible D gene (5 bases). V was trimmed by 4 bases and J by 0 bases, leaving 11 bases between them. CDR1 SGDLS and CDR2 YYNGEE come from the germline V gene. There are 15 residues in the CDR3. The CDR3 here is CASSFGQDSNQPQHF. CDR3 nucleotide sequence: TGTGCCAGCAGCTTTGGACAAGATAGCAATCAGCCCCAGCATTTT. Together with reference TRBV9 and TRBJ1-5, the CDR3 gives the full variable domain: DSGVTQTPKHLITATGQRVTLRCSPRSGDLSVYWYQQSLDQGLQFLIQYYNGEERAKGNILERFSAQQFPDLHSELNLSSLELGDSALYFCASSFGQDSNQPQHFGDGTRLSIL.

This chain uses TRBV5-5 with TRBJ2-7; possibly TRBD1 for D (5 bases). V was trimmed by 0 bases and J by 2 bases, leaving 15 bases between them. The length of the CDR3 is 16 residues. Germline values: CDR1 SGHKS, CDR2 YYEKEE (reference sequence). The CDR3 is CASSLDQGPTPYEQYF. DNA of the CDR3: TGTGCCAGCAGCTTGGATCAGGGTCCGACCCCCTACGAGCAGTACTTC.

This clone occurred once. The chain carries TRBV5-4 and TRBJ1-1, with 7 bases aligning to TRBD1. Germline CDR1 reads SGHNT; CDR2 reads YYREEE (reference sequence). The CDR3 runs to 12 residues. Unmatched junction bases numbered 6, after V lost 2 bases and J lost 11 bases. The DNA of the CDR3 is TGTGCCAGCAGCTTTCGACAGGGTTTGGCTTTCTTT. This codes for CASSFRQGLAFF.

This clone was counted between two and nine times. This chain joins TRBV2 and TRBJ2-7; 7 bases are shared with TRBD1. Germline-derived CDR1 and CDR2 are SNHLY and FYNNEI. V gave up 2 bases and J gave up 6 bases; unmatched junction bases: 10. CDR3 length: 15 residues. The CDR3 region is CASSEMTGSRGEQYF. In DNA, the CDR3 is TGTGCCAGCAGTGAAATGACAGGGAGCCGCGGCGAGCAGTACTTC.

The chain couples TRBV7-9 to TRBJ2-1; 10 nucleotides match TRBD2. The CDR3 has 19 residues. The V gene end was trimmed by 2 bases and the J gene end by 0 bases; junction bases not matched to a gene: 10. The germline CDR1 and CDR2 sequences are SEHNR and FQNEAQ (reference sequence). CDR3 DNA: TGTGCCAGCAGCTTACAGTTATTAGCGGGGGGCAGCTCCTACAATGAGCAGTTCTTC. Translating gives CASSLQLLAGGSSYNEQFF.

There are a few counts of this clone. The chain couples TRBV9 to TRBJ2-2; D may be TRBD2 (5 bases). The V gene lost 0 bases and the J gene lost 7 bases, with 10 bases spanning the gap. The CDR3 contains 14 residues. CDR1 SGDLS and CDR2 YYNGEE come from the germline V gene. The DNA of the CDR3 is TGTGCCAGCAGCGTAGCCGGGGTTGGCGGGGAGCTGTTTTTT. Translation gives CASSVAGVGGELFF.

This rearrangement joins TRBV21-1 to TRBJ1-6; the table's D call TRBD1 went unverified against the DNA. TRBV21-1 is deemed a pseudogene. The CDR3 is made up of 17 amino acids. CDR3 residues: CASPKRWTHHYNSPLHF. As DNA, the CDR3 is TGTGCCAGCCCCAAAAGGTGGACACACCACTATAATTCACCCCTCCACTTT.

The V gene is TRBV7-9, the J gene TRBJ2-7; D is possibly TRBD2 (6 bases). V was shortened by 5 bases and J by 2 bases, with 10 bases between the two germline ends. The CDR3 spans 13 residues. CDR1 SEHNR and CDR2 FQNEAQ come from the germline V gene (reference sequence). This CDR3 reads CASSPGGTYEQYF. CDR3 in DNA: TGTGCCAGCAGCCCTGGGGGGACCTACGAGCAGTACTTC.

This rearrangement joins TRBV10-3 to TRBJ1-1; no firm D call. With 3 bases removed from V and 2 bases from J, the gap between germline ends came to 4 bases. The CDR3 has 12 residues. The germline CDR1 and CDR2 sequences are ENHRY and SYGVKD. The CDR3 loop is CAISDLNTEAFF. Written as DNA, the CDR3 is TGTGCCATCAGTGACCTTAACACTGAAGCTTTCTTT.

V gene TRBV27 combines with J gene TRBJ2-7, with 8 nucleotides matching TRBD2. Trimming removed 2 bases from V and 3 bases from J; junction bases left unmatched: 3. CDR3 length equals 14 residues. Looked up from germline, CDR1 is MNHEY and CDR2 is SMNVEV (reference sequence). The CDR3 protein is CASSLREGGYEQYF. The CDR3 region has the DNA TGTGCCAGCAGTTTACGGGAGGGCGGCTACGAGCAGTACTTC.

V and J are TRBV4-2 and TRBJ2-7, with 8 bases identical to TRBD2. Germline V gives CDR1 LGHNA, CDR2 YNFKEQ. V lost 4 bases, J lost 3 bases, and 8 bases stayed unmatched. This CDR3 spans 15 amino acids. CDR3 bases: TGTGCCAGCAGCCGCGGCGGGGGGCAAGACTACGAGCAGTACTTC. Its translation is CASSRGGGQDYEQYF.

In DNA, the CDR3 is TGTGCCAGCGCGTCCAGGGGATCTGGGGCCAACGTCCTGACTTTC. Its protein is CASASRGSGANVLTF. The rearrangement links TRBV6-5 to TRBJ2-6, with D perhaps matching TRBD1 (6 bases). V dropped 8 bases and J dropped 1 base, with 12 bases sitting between them. The germline V gene encodes CDR1 MNHEY and CDR2 SVGAGI. The CDR3 consists of 15 residues.

The chain couples TRBV5-1 to TRBJ1-1; a weak D match, TRBD1 (5 bases). Germline V lookup: CDR1 SGHRS, CDR2 YFSETQ. The CDR3 sequence is 15 residues long. Trimming took off 0 bases at V and 0 bases at J, with 9 bases between the two ends. The CDR3 sequence is CASSLGQLMNTEAFF. The CDR3 bases are TGCGCCAGCAGCTTGGGACAGCTCATGAACACTGAAGCTTTCTTT.

The rearrangement links TRBV6-6 to TRBJ1-2; D gene ambiguous. The CDR3 is 13 residues long. With 4 bases removed from V and 2 bases from J, the gap between germline ends came to 8 bases. The germline V gene encodes CDR1 MNHNY and CDR2 SVGAGI (reference sequence). The CDR3: CASSSGLNYGYTF. CDR3 DNA: TGTGCCAGCAGTTCAGGACTGAACTATGGCTACACCTTC.

This chain connects TRBV4-1 to TRBJ2-6; possible D gene TRBD2, 5 bases. Germline-derived CDR1 and CDR2 are MGHRA and YSYEKL. V was clipped by 1 base and J by 2 bases, with 18 bases between them. The CDR3 extends over 19 amino acids. CDR3 amino acids: CASSQGALGSTAGANVLTF. As DNA, the CDR3 is TGCGCCAGCAGCCAAGGGGCCCTGGGGAGTACTGCTGGGGCCAACGTCCTGACTTTC.

This clone was counted a few times. The V call is TRBV5-4, the J call TRBJ2-7; D perhaps matches TRBD1 (6 bases). The CDR3 spans 15 residues. Germline V gene data show CDR1 as SGHNT and CDR2 as YYREEE (reference sequence). The V end lost 7 bases, the J end lost 2 bases, and 19 bases lay between the germline ends. CDR3 nucleotides: TGTGCCAGCCGCCTCGGACTGGACAGAGCCTACGAGCAGTACTTC. This sequence encodes CASRLGLDRAYEQYF. The whole variable domain, remainder taken from reference TRBV5-4 and TRBJ2-7, is ETGVTQSPTHLIKTRGQQVTLRCSSQSGHNTVSWYQQALGQGPQFIFQYYREEENGRGNFPPRFSGLQFPNYSSELNVNALELDDSALYLCASRLGLDRAYEQYFGPGTRLTVT.